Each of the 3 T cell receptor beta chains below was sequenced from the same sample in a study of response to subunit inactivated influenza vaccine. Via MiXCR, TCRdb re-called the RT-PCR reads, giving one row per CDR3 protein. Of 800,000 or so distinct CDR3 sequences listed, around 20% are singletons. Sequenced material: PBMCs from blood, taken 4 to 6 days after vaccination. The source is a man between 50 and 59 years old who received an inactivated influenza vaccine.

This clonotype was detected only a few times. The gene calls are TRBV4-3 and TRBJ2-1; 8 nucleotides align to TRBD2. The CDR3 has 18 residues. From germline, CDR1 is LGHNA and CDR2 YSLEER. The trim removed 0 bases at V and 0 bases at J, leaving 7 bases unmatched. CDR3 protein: CASSQDQSSGSSYNEQFF. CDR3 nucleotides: TGCGCCAGCAGCCAAGATCAGAGCAGCGGGAGCTCCTACAATGAGCAGTTCTTC.

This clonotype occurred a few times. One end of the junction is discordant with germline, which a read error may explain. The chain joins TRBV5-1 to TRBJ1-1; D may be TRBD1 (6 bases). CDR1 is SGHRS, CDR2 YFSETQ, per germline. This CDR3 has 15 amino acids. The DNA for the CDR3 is TGCGCCAGCAGCTTGGAATTGCAGGGGAACCCTGAAGCTTTCTTT. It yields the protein CASSLELQGNPEAFF.

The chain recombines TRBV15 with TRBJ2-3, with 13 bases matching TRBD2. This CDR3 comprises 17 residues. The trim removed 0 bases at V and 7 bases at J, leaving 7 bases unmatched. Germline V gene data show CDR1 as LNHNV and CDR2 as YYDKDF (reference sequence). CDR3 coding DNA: TGTGCCACCAGCAGAGAGCCTCCGGGACTAGCGGGACATACGCAGTATTTT. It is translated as CATSREPPGLAGHTQYF.